The clone carrying this T cell receptor (beta chain) has at least ten counts. The data were obtained in a study of regulatory T cells in long-lasting Graves disease. For the study at large: Graves' patients, diagnosed recently, had received antithyroid drugs under 3 months.

Time point meaning: newly diagnosed GD, antithyroid drugs for less than 3 months. PBMC-derived RNA was used for the TCR library. Patients came through an endocrinology department, and that department was in Xi'an, China. V shed 6 bases and J shed 2 bases, with 16 bases lying between them. Per the germline V gene, CDR1 is MNHNS and CDR2 is SASEGT. The CDR3 length is 15 residues. iRepertoire HTBI primers and Arm-PCR of CDR3 regions built TCR beta libraries. Each CDR3 protein is one row after TCRdb ran MiXCR on the multiplex PCR reads. The table lists fewer than 500,000 distinct CDR3 sequences, under 20% of them singletons. This sample also appeared in a second study, on T cells in Graves' hyperthyroidism and ophthalmopathy. That work contributes: On the basis of clinical symptoms, serum thyroxine and TRAb, thyroid ultrasound and orbital computed tomography, diagnoses were made. Blood held most thyroid clonotypes expanded above 0.001 frequency.

The clonotype comes from a man aged 35-49 years with Graves disease. The sequences come from peripheral blood mononuclear cells (PBMCs), collected at new diagnosis, from a patient treated with antithyroid drugs. This chain joins TRBV6-1 and TRBJ1-1; D is unclear. DNA for the CDR3: TGTGCCAGCAGCCTCAAATCTCCCGAAAACACTGAAGCTTTCTTT. Translation: CASSLKSPENTEAFF.